What follows are 10 T cell receptor beta chains derived from one specimen sequenced in a study of T cell repertoires in cytomegalovirus infection. Antigen specificity for these receptors is unknown. TCRdb re-derived calls from the reads in MiXCR, one entry per CDR3 protein. The sample consists of 350,000 to 400,000 distinct CDR3 sequences, about 35% of them appearing once. The sample consisted of cultured PBMCs, taken from culture after CMV antigen stimulation. The receptors stem from a human donor in good health (CMV status not recorded). Some clones in this sample may be carry-over from other donors' samples.

This clonotype was recorded at least ten times. The V gene is TRBV7-8, the J gene TRBJ2-7; the D is unclear. Germline CDR1 SGHVS, CDR2 FQNEAQ. CDR3 length equals 12 residues. V lost 5 bases to trimming and J lost 3 bases, with 8 bases between them. This chain's CDR3 is CASSQAFYEQYF. CDR3 DNA: TGTGCCAGCAGCCAGGCTTTCTACGAGCAGTACTTC.

This chain links TRBV7-2 with TRBJ2-1; weak D call: TRBD2 (6 bases). This CDR3 contains 14 residues. The germline V gene encodes CDR1 SGHTA and CDR2 FQGNSA. Trimming removed 5 bases from V and 5 bases from J, with 13 bases in between. CDR3 protein: CASSRDSPNNEQFF. CDR3 coding DNA: TGTGCCAGCAGCCGGGACTCGCCGAACAATGAGCAGTTCTTC.

This clonotype turned up a few times. The rearrangement links TRBV6-8 to TRBJ1-6; 7 bases line up with TRBD1. The V gene end was trimmed by 0 bases and the J gene end by 0 bases; junction bases not matched to a gene: 5. CDR1 and CDR2 from the germline V gene are MNHGY and SAAAGT. The CDR3 sequence is 18 residues long. The CDR3 DNA reads as TGTGCCAGCAGTTACTCCGGGACAGAAAGCTCCTATAATTCACCCCTCCACTTT. Its protein product is CASSYSGTESSYNSPLHF.

The chain uses TRBV15 and TRBJ2-1; D is perhaps TRBD1 (5 bases). This CDR3 is 13 amino acids long. Germline CDR1 reads LNHNV; CDR2 reads YYDKDF (reference sequence). Trimming removed 3 bases at V and 8 bases at J, with 11 bases between. CDR3 loop: CATSRDIPDEQFF. CDR3 nucleotide sequence: TGTGCCACCAGCAGGGACATACCCGATGAGCAGTTCTTC.

This clonotype appeared many times. This chain connects TRBV7-2 to TRBJ1-2; the match to TRBD1 covers 7 bases. The length of the CDR3 is 13 residues. V gave up 3 bases and J gave up 6 bases; unmatched junction bases: 4. Germline V gene lookup returns CDR1 SGHTA and CDR2 FQGNSA. The CDR3 protein is CASSFYRGDGYTF. The DNA for the CDR3 is TGTGCCAGCAGCTTCTACAGGGGAGATGGCTACACCTTC.

V gene TRBV7-2 combines with J gene TRBJ1-2, with a tentative D call TRBD1 (6 bases). The CDR3 extends over 15 amino acids. Trimming took off 1 base at V and 6 bases at J, with 15 bases between the two ends. CDR1 and CDR2 from the germline V gene are SGHTA and FQGNSA. The CDR3 protein is CASSLVTGKEHGYTF. For the CDR3, the DNA is TGTGCCAGCAGCTTAGTCACAGGGAAGGAGCATGGCTACACCTTC. The variable domain in full, completed from reference TRBV7-2 and TRBJ1-2, reads GAGVSQSPSNKVTEKGKDVELRCDPISGHTALYWYRQSLGQGLEFLIYFQGNSAPDKSGLPSDRFSAERTGGSVSTLTIQRTQQEDSAVYLCASSLVTGKEHGYTFGSGTRLTVV.

This clonotype appeared a few times. The V call is TRBV11-3, the J call TRBJ2-7, with no clear D. Germline V gene data show CDR1 as SGHNT and CDR2 as YENEEA. With 1 base removed from V and 0 bases from J, the gap between germline ends came to 7 bases. The CDR3 extends over 14 amino acids. The CDR3 region is CASSLAGHSYEQYV. CDR3 nucleotide sequence: TGTGCCAGCAGCTTAGCTGGGCACTCCTACGAGCAGTACGTC.

The chain employs TRBV2 and TRBJ2-3; TRBD2 agrees at 7 bases. The CDR3 loop spans 15 amino acids. Germline CDR1 reads SNHLY; CDR2 reads FYNNEI. V dropped 6 bases and J dropped 6; count of bases not matched to a gene: 12. The CDR3 sequence is CASSPEAGDMDTQYF. The CDR3 coding sequence is TGTGCCAGCAGCCCCGAGGCGGGAGATATGGATACGCAGTATTTT.

This clonotype was seen repeatedly, ten times or more. The gene calls are TRBV7-2 and TRBJ2-1, with D unclear. Trimming removed 1 base at V and 9 bases at J, with 13 bases between. CDR1 is SGHTA, CDR2 FQGNSA, per germline. CDR3 length: 14 amino acids. The CDR3 sequence is CASSLVVPLSEQFF. The CDR3 bases are TGTGCCAGCAGCTTAGTTGTCCCACTCAGTGAGCAGTTCTTC.

This clonotype was detected only a few times. J is TRBJ1-1 and V is TRBV24-1, with TRBD1 as a possible D gene (6 bases). There are 13 residues in the CDR3. V was trimmed by 8 bases and J by 1 base, leaving 10 bases between them. In germline, CDR1 is KGHDR, CDR2 SFDVKD. CDR3 sequence: CATKRGSNTEAFF. In DNA form, the CDR3 reads TGTGCCACCAAAAGGGGGTCGAACACTGAAGCTTTCTTT.